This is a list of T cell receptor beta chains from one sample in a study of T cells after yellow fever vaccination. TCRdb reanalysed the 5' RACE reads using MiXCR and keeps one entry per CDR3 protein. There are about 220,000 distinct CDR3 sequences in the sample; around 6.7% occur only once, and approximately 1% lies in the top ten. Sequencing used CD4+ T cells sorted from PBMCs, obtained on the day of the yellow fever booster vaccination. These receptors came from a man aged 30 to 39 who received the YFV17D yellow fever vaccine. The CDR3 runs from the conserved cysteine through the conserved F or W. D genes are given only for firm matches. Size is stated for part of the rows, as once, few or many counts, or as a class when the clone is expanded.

CASSLNLAYKSPLHF TGCGCCAGCAGCTTGAACCTCGCCTATAAGTCACCCCTCCACTTT - TRBV5-1 - TRBJ1-6
CSAPTGSNEKLFF TGCAGTGCTCCGACAGGGTCTAATGAAAAACTGTTTTTT TRBD1 TRBV20-1 many TRBJ1-4
CASSQERAGELFF TGTGCCAGCAGCCAAGAGCGAGCCGGGGAGCTGTTTTTT - TRBV4-2 few TRBJ2-2
CASSQVLVAGELFF TGTGCCAGCAGCCAAGTGCTAGTAGCCGGGGAGCTGTTTTTT - TRBV4-2 - TRBJ2-2
CASSWGLAGAGEQFF TGTGCCAGCAGCTGGGGACTAGCGGGAGCGGGTGAGCAGTTCTTC TRBD2 TRBV7-2 - TRBJ2-1
CASSSLSGQNTGELFF TGTGCCAGCTCATCCCTTAGCGGGCAGAACACCGGGGAGCTGTTTTTT TRBD2 TRBV18 - TRBJ2-2
CASSGRAHETQYF TGTGCCAGCAGCGGGAGGGCCCATGAGACCCAGTACTTC TRBD2 TRBV5-6 few TRBJ2-5
CSVPFGGREYGYTF TGCAGCGTCCCCTTTGGGGGACGGGAATATGGCTACACCTTC - TRBV29-1 - TRBJ1-2
CASSSRESGFLYF TGTGCCAGCAGCTCAAGGGAGTCAGGGTTTCTGTACTTC - TRBV9 once TRBJ2-7
CATSRPGQGDTQYF TGTGCCACCAGTCGACCCGGACAGGGTGATACGCAGTATTTT TRBD1 TRBV24-1 - TRBJ2-3